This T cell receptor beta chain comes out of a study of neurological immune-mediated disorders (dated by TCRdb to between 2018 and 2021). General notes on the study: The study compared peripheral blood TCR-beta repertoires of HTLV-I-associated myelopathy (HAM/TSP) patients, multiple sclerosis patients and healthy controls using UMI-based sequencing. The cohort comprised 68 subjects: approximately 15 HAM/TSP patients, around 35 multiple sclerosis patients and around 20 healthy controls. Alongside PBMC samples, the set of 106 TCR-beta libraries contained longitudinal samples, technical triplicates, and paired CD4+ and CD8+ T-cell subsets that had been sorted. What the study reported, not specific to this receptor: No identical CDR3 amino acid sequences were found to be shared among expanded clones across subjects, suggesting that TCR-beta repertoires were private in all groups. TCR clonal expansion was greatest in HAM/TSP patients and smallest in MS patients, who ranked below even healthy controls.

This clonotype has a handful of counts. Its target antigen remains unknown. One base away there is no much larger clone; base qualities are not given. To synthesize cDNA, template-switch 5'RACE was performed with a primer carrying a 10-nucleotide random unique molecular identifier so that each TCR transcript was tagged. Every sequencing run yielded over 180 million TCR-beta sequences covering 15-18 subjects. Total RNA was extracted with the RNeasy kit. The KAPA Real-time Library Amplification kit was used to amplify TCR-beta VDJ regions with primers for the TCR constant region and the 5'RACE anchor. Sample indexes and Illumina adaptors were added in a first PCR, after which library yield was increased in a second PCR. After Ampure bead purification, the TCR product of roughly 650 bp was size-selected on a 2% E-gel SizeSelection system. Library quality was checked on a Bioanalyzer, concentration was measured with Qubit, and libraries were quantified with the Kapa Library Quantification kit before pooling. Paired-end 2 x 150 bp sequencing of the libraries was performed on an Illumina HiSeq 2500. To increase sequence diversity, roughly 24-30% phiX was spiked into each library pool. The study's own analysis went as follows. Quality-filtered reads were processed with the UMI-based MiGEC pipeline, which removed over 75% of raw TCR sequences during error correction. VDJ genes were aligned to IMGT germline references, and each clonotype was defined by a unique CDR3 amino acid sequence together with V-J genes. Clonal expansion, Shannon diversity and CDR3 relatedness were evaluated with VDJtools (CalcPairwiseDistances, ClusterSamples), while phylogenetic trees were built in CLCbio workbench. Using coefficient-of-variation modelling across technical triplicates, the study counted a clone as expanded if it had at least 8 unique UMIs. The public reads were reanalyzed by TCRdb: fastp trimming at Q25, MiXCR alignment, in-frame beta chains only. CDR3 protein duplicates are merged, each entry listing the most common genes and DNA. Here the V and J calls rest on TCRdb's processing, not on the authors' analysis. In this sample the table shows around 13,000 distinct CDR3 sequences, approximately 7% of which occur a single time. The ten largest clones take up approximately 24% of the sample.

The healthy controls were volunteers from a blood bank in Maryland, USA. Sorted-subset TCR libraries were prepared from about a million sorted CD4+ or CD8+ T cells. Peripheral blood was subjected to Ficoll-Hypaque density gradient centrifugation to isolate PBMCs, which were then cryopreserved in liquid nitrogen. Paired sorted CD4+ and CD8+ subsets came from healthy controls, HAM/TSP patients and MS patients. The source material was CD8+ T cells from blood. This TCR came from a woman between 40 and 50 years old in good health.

In nucleotide form, the sequence is TGTGCCAGTAGTAACCCCCGGGAGGGAGTCGTTACAGATACGCAGTATTTT. This yields the protein CASSNPREGVVTDTQYF. The V and J genes are TRBV19 and TRBJ2-3, with 8 middle bases fitting TRBD2. The junction shows trimming of 4 bases on V and 3 bases on J, and the gene matches do not reach 12 bases of it. The germline V gene encodes CDR1 LNHDA and CDR2 SQIVND (reference sequence). The CDR3 covers 17 residues, taking in both the cysteine and the phenylalanine. Only the CDR3 DNA stays, 51 bases, in frame from base 1.